This TCR beta chain stems from a study of blood T cell repertoires in COVID-19. The overall study: PBMCs, B-cell-depleted T cells, or T cells were the source of the cDNA or gDNA that made up the material.

V trimming: 2 bases; J trimming: 3 bases; junction bases outside the gene matches: 3. Germline V lookup: CDR1 LGHNA, CDR2 YNFKEQ. The CDR3 has 15 residues. Data came from immunoSEQ multiplex PCR; TCRdb stores just in-frame clones and leaves some out. The sample lists around 230,000 clones; 86% were seen once. Enrolment of Seattle patients took place during active infection, and they were followed longitudinally. The receptor was isolated from a man aged 50 or older with COVID-19, enrolled during active disease. The specimen sequenced was peripheral blood. The rearrangement links TRBV4-2 to TRBJ1-4; 7 bases map to TRBD1. The CDR3, as DNA: TGTGCCAGCAGCCAACCGGGACAGTCTAATGAAAAACTGTTTTTT. This sequence encodes CASSQPGQSNEKLFF.